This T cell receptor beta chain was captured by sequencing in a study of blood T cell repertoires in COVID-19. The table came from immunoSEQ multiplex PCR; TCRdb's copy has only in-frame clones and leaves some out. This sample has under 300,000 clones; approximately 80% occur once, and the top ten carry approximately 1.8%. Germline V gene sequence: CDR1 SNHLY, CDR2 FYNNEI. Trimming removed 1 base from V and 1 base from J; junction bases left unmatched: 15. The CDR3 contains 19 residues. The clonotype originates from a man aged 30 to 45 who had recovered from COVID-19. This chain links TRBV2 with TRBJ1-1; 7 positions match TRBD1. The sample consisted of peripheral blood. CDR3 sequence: CASSEVKGSDRVSNTEAFF. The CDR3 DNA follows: TGTGCCAGCAGTGAAGTAAAGGGAAGCGACAGGGTTTCGAACACTGAAGCTTTCTTT.